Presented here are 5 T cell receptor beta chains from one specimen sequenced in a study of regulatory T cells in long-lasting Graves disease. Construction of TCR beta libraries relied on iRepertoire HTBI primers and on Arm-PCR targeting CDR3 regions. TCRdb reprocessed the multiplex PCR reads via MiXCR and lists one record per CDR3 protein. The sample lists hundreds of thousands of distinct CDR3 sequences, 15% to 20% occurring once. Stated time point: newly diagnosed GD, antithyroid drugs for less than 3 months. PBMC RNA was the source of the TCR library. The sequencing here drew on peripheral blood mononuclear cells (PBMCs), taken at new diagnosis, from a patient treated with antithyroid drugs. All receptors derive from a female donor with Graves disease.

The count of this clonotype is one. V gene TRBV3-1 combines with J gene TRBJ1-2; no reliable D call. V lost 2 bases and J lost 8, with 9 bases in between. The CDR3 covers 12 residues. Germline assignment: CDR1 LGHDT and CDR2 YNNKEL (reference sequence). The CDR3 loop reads CASSQSVVGYTF. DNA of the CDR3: TGTGCCAGCAGCCAATCCGTGGTCGGCTACACCTTC.

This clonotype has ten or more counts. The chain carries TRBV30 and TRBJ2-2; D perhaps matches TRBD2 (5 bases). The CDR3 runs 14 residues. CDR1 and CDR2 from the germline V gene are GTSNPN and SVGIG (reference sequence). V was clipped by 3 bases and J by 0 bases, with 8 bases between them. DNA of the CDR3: TGTGCCTGGAGGGGAGCGGCGAACACCGGGGAGCTGTTTTTT. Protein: CAWRGAANTGELFF.

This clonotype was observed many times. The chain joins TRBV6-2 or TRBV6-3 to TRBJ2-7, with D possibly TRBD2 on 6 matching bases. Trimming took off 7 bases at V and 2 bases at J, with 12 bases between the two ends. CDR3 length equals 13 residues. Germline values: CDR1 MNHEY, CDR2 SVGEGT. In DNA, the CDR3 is TGTGCCAGCACTTTGCCGGGGGCCTACGAGCAGTACTTC. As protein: CASTLPGAYEQYF.

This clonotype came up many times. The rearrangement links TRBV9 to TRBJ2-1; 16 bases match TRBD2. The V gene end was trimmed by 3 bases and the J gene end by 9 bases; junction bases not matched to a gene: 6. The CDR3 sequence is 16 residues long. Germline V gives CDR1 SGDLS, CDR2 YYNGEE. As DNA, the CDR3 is TGTGCCAGCAGCGCGCCGGGACTAGCGGGAGGGTTTGAGCAGTTCTTC. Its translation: CASSAPGLAGGFEQFF.

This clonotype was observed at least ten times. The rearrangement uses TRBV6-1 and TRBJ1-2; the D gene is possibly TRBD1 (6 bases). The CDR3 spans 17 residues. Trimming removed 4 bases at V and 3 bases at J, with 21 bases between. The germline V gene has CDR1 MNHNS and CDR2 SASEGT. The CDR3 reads CASSVPGTSSLYYGYTF. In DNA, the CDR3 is TGTGCCAGCAGTGTACCCGGGACATCGTCCCTCTACTATGGCTACACCTTC.